These T cell receptor beta chains were read from a single sample in a study of prognosis after radiotherapy for stage I lung cancer. TCRdb fed the multiplex PCR reads into MiXCR, producing one record per CDR3 protein. The sample has tens of thousands of distinct CDR3 sequences; around 31% are singletons. The sequences come from PBMCs, collected before or after stereotactic body radiation therapy (not recorded which). These receptors originate from a donor aged 50 or older with non-small cell lung cancer. CDR3s include the opening cysteine and the closing phenylalanine or tryptophan. Fields, in order: J gene, clone size, D gene, V gene, CDR3 protein, CDR3 DNA. A D gene is named only where the DNA matches it firmly. Part of the rows lack a size; the others show once, few, many or a class for expanded clones.

TRBJ1-6	many	-	TRBV28	CASIAGVYNSPLHF	TGTGCCAGCATTGCTGGAGTCTATAATTCACCCCTCCACTTT
TRBJ2-1	-	TRBD1	TRBV7-9	CASSPRDRGPNEQFF	TGTGCCAGCAGCCCGCGGGACAGGGGACCCAATGAGCAGTTCTTC
TRBJ2-1	medium-sized	-	TRBV7-9	CASSSSGNEQFF	TGTGCCAGCAGTTCATCGGGCAATGAGCAGTTCTTC
TRBJ2-2	-	-	TRBV5-1	CASSLDFGTGELFF	TGCGCCAGCAGCTTAGATTTTGGGACCGGGGAGCTGTTTTTT
TRBJ2-3	many	-	TRBV7-2	CASSELASSTDTQYF	TGTGCCAGCAGTGAGCTAGCGTCAAGCACAGATACGCAGTATTTT
TRBJ1-4	many	-	TRBV5-1	CASSVWGQPNEKLFF	TGCGCCAGCAGCGTTTGGGGACAACCTAATGAAAAACTGTTTTTT
TRBJ1-1	many	TRBD1	TRBV11-2	CASSQGTAYTEAFF	TGTGCCAGCAGCCAGGGGACAGCATACACTGAAGCTTTCTTT
TRBJ2-2	many	TRBD1	TRBV19	CASRATGTGKTGELFF	TGTGCCAGTCGTGCAACTGGGACAGGAAAAACCGGGGAGCTGTTTTTT
TRBJ2-7	-	TRBD1	TRBV20-1	CSAREMGQTYEQYF	TGCAGTGCTAGGGAAATGGGACAGACCTACGAGCAGTACTTC
TRBJ2-5	many	TRBD1	TRBV11-2	CASSADRGGETQYF	TGTGCCAGCAGCGCGGACAGGGGTGGAGAGACCCAGTACTTC
TRBJ2-7	many	TRBD2	TRBV30	CAWSAWGEGTSGAYEQYF	TGTGCCTGGAGTGCATGGGGGGAAGGGACTAGCGGAGCCTACGAGCAGTACTTC
TRBJ1-1	many	-	TRBV7-9	CASSFDEGGNFEAFF	TGTGCCAGCAGCTTTGATGAGGGGGGGAATTTTGAAGCTTTCTTT
TRBJ2-7	-	-	TRBV19	CASSPGTTRYEQYF	TGTGCCAGTAGCCCCGGGACCACCCGCTACGAGCAGTACTTC
TRBJ2-3	-	-	TRBV5-1	CASSLWTRDTQYF	TGCGCCAGCAGCTTGTGGACCCGTGATACGCAGTATTTT
TRBJ2-2	many	TRBD1	TRBV6-1	CASTPGTGGIGYTGELFF	TGTGCCAGCACCCCCGGGACAGGGGGCATTGGGTACACCGGGGAGCTGTTTTTT
TRBJ2-1	many	-	TRBV28	CASTPLFGGSGYNEQFF	TGTGCCAGCACCCCCCTTTTCGGCGGCTCTGGGTACAATGAGCAGTTCTTC
TRBJ2-5	many	-	TRBV28	CASSAIGGYGETQYF	TGTGCCAGCAGTGCTATAGGGGGTTACGGCGAGACCCAGTACTTC
TRBJ1-6	-	-	TRBV18	CASSPGVPGTGNSPLHF	TGTGCCAGCTCACCAGGGGTACCCGGGACTGGGAATTCACCCCTCCACTTT
TRBJ2-4	many	TRBD2	TRBV28	CASSSGTSGDIQYF	TGTGCCAGCAGTTCTGGGACTAGCGGTGACATTCAGTACTTC
TRBJ1-1	many	-	TRBV11-1	CASSLDRATEAFF	TGTGCCAGCAGCTTAGACAGGGCCACTGAAGCTTTCTTT
TRBJ1-1	many	-	TRBV5-4	CASSLGGGTGAFF	TGTGCCAGCAGCTTGGGCGGGGGCACGGGAGCTTTCTTT
TRBJ2-1	many	TRBD2	TRBV9	CASSVGTSTYNEQFF	TGTGCCAGCAGCGTAGGGACTAGTACCTACAATGAGCAGTTCTTC
TRBJ2-3	-	-	TRBV28	CASSPRDCWVDTQYF	TGTGCCAGCAGCCCGCGGGACTGTTGGGTCGATACGCAGTATTTT
TRBJ1-6	many	-	TRBV5-6	CASSLTGFSSSPLHF	TGTGCCAGCAGCTTGACAGGGTTTTCCAGTTCACCCCTCCACTTT
TRBJ1-3	many	-	TRBV19	CASSPSGLPGNTIYF	TGTGCCAGTAGTCCCTCCGGACTTCCAGGAAACACCATATATTTT
TRBJ2-3	medium-sized	-	TRBV28	CASSLPVATQYF	TGTGCCAGCAGTTTACCCGTGGCCACGCAGTATTTT
TRBJ2-1	many	-	TRBV10-3	CAISEPFLLNNEQFF	TGTGCCATCAGTGAGCCCTTTCTACTCAACAATGAGCAGTTCTTC
TRBJ2-5	many	TRBD2	TRBV19	CASSSVSGGETQYF	TGTGCCAGTAGTTCCGTTAGCGGGGGAGAGACCCAGTACTTC
TRBJ1-2	many	TRBD1	TRBV24-1	CATSEGGTGDGYTF	TGTGCCACCAGTGAGGGCGGGACAGGGGATGGCTACACCTTC
TRBJ2-5	few	-	TRBV5-4	CASSPERAETQYF	TGTGCCAGCAGCCCCGAGAGAGCAGAGACCCAGTACTTC
TRBJ2-7	many	-	TRBV18	CASSPQGAYEQYF	TGTGCCAGCTCACCACAGGGGGCCTACGAGCAGTACTTC
TRBJ2-2	many	TRBD1	TRBV19	CASTSRTGVGNTGELFF	TGTGCCAGTACGTCCAGGACAGGGGTCGGGAACACCGGGGAGCTGTTTTTT
TRBJ2-7	many	TRBD2	TRBV13	CASSSTLTSGGGYEQYF	TGTGCCAGCAGCTCCACCCTGACTAGCGGGGGCGGCTACGAGCAGTACTTC
TRBJ2-7	many	-	TRBV28	CASGTGTESYEQYF	TGTGCCAGCGGCACCGGGACTGAATCCTACGAGCAGTACTTC
TRBJ1-5	-	-	TRBV15	CATSREAVGYINQPQHF	TGTGCCACCAGCAGAGAGGCGGTGGGTTATATCAATCAGCCCCAGCATTTT
TRBJ1-2	many	TRBD1	TRBV29-1	CSVERPGQETYGYTF	TGCAGCGTTGAACGACCCGGACAGGAAACCTATGGCTACACCTTC
TRBJ2-1	many	-	TRBV7-2	CASSLQQGVYNEQFF	TGTGCCAGCAGCTTACAACAGGGAGTATACAATGAGCAGTTCTTC
TRBJ2-7	many	-	TRBV7-6	CASSKTLNSEVGPYEQYF	TGTGCCAGCAGCAAAACACTCAATAGTGAGGTTGGCCCCTACGAGCAGTACTTC
TRBJ2-1	-	TRBD2	TRBV12-3/TRBV12-4	CASRLSGRGGNEQFF	TGTGCCAGCAGATTAAGCGGGAGAGGGGGAAATGAGCAGTTCTTC
TRBJ2-5	once	-	TRBV30	CAWSHPGGTQYF	TGTGCCTGGAGTCACCCAGGAGGGACCCAGTACTTC
TRBJ2-3	many	-	TRBV14	CASSLLKAADTQYF	TGTGCCAGCAGCCTTTTGAAAGCGGCAGATACGCAGTATTTT
TRBJ1-1	many	-	TRBV4-2	CASSQRQENTEAFF	TGTGCCAGCAGCCAAAGACAGGAGAACACTGAAGCTTTCTTT
TRBJ2-5	many	TRBD2	TRBV30	CAWSVLRGGVQETQYF	TGTGCCTGGAGTGTACTTCGGGGAGGGGTGCAAGAGACCCAGTACTTC
TRBJ2-1	many	TRBD2	TRBV7-9	CASSLARTSGENEQFF	TGTGCCAGCAGCTTAGCGCGCACTAGCGGGGAAAATGAGCAGTTCTTC